A selection of T cell receptor beta chains follows, all from one sample in a study of T cell repertoires in cytomegalovirus infection. The antigens for these receptors are not known. Using its own MiXCR run on the reads, TCRdb lists one record per CDR3 protein. The sample contains about 700,000 distinct CDR3 sequences, around 32% of which appear only once. The sequencing here drew on cultured PBMCs, taken from culture after CMV antigen stimulation. All receptors come from a human donor in good health (CMV status not recorded). Some clones in this sample may be carry-over from other donors' samples. CDR3s include the opening cysteine and the closing phenylalanine or tryptophan.

V gene: TRBV11-2
J gene: TRBJ1-6
CDR3 protein: CASSPRRTASRISPLHF

V gene: TRBV12-3/TRBV12-4
J gene: TRBJ2-5
CDR3 protein: CASSSSRDAETQYF

V gene: TRBV6-2/TRBV6-3
J gene: TRBJ2-4
CDR3 protein: CASSSYRDLKNIQYF

V gene: TRBV24-1
J gene: TRBJ1-5
CDR3 protein: CATSDGPNQPQHF

V gene: TRBV7-2
J gene: TRBJ2-7
CDR3 protein: CASSAQIRDGTAEQYF

V gene: TRBV5-6
J gene: TRBJ2-1
CDR3 protein: CASSFGTPLVDEQFF

V gene: TRBV7-8
J gene: TRBJ2-1
CDR3 protein: CASSPRWDNEQFF

V gene: TRBV7-6
J gene: TRBJ1-3
CDR3 protein: CASSLAGTGNTIYF

V gene: TRBV12-5
J gene: TRBJ2-4
CDR3 protein: CASGLVEPDIRYF

V gene: TRBV10-3
J gene: TRBJ1-4
CDR3 protein: CAISDWTGEHRGKLFF

V gene: TRBV6-2/TRBV6-3
J gene: TRBJ2-7
CDR3 protein: CASSYLGQGAYEQYF

V gene: TRBV7-2
J gene: TRBJ1-1
CDR3 protein: CASSLAAAPNTEAFF

V gene: TRBV27
J gene: TRBJ1-5
CDR3 protein: CASSPRGSQGNQPQHF

V gene: TRBV7-2
J gene: TRBJ2-2
CDR3 protein: CASSSTPGQATGELFF

V gene: TRBV10-2
J gene: TRBJ1-4
CDR3 protein: CASSESGTANEKLFF

V gene: TRBV18
J gene: TRBJ1-5
CDR3 protein: CASSLLDQNQPQHF

V gene: TRBV19
J gene: TRBJ1-5
CDR3 protein: CASQYRDSVNQPQHF

V gene: TRBV11-2
J gene: TRBJ1-3
CDR3 protein: CASSTLRGGNTIYF

V gene: TRBV4-2
J gene: TRBJ1-4
CDR3 protein: CASSQDFFGSNEKLFF

V gene: TRBV4-3
J gene: TRBJ2-2
CDR3 protein: CASSQEGELFF

V gene: TRBV20-1
J gene: TRBJ1-4
CDR3 protein: CSAQILGTKNEKLFF

V gene: TRBV12-3/TRBV12-4
J gene: TRBJ1-5
CDR3 protein: CASSRTGGRSNQPQHF

V gene: TRBV6-2/TRBV6-3
J gene: TRBJ2-2
CDR3 protein: CAGGRTGELFF

V gene: TRBV6-1
J gene: TRBJ2-3
CDR3 protein: CASSVTSGGRDTQYF

V gene: TRBV2
J gene: TRBJ1-6
CDR3 protein: CASSWTGQGSPLHF

V gene: TRBV20-1
J gene: TRBJ2-7
CDR3 protein: CSAETSGGFYEQYF

V gene: TRBV19
J gene: TRBJ1-4
CDR3 protein: CASTGGGGNEKLFF

V gene: TRBV2
J gene: TRBJ2-5
CDR3 protein: CASRPGQGSTETQYF